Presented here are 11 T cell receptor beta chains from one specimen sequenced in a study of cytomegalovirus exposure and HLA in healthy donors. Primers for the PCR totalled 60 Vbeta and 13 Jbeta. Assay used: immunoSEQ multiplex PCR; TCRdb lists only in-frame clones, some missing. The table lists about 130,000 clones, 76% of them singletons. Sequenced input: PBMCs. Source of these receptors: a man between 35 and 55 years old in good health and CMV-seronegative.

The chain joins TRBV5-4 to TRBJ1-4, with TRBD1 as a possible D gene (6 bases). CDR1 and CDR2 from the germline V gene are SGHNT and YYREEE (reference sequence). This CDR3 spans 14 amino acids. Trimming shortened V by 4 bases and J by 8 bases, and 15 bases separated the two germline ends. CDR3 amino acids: CASSPQGPGEKLFF. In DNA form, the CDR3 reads TGTGCCAGCAGCCCTCAGGGGCCAGGGGAAAAACTGTTTTTT.

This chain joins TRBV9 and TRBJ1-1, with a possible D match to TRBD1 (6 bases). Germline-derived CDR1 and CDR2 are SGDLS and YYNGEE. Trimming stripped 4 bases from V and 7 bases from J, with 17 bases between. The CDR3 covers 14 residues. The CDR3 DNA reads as TGTGCCAGCAGCCCAGGGGCCAGGGGCGGTGAAGCTTTCTTT. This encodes CASSPGARGGEAFF.

CDR3 DNA: TGTGCCAGCAGTCCTACTTCTCGGGGCGAGCAGTACTTC. Residues: CASSPTSRGEQYF. V gene TRBV6-5 combines with J gene TRBJ2-7; tentative D call: TRBD2 (5 bases). CDR1 is MNHEY, CDR2 SVGAGI, per germline. This CDR3 has 13 residues. The V and J ends lost 5 bases and 6 bases respectively, with 14 bases between them.

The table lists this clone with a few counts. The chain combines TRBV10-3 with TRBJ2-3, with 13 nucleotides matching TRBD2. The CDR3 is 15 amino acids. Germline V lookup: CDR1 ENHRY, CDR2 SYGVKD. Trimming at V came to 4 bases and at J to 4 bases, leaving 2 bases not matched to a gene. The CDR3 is CAISVGLAGSDTQYF. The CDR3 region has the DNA TGTGCCATCAGTGTGGGACTAGCGGGATCAGATACGCAGTATTTT.

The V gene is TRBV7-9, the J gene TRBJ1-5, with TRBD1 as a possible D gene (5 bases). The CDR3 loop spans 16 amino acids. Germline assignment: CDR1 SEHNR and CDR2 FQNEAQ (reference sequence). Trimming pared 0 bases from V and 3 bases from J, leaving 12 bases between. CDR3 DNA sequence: TGTGCCAGCAGCTTAGCCCCACAGGTACCCAATCAGCCCCAGCATTTT. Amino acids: CASSLAPQVPNQPQHF.

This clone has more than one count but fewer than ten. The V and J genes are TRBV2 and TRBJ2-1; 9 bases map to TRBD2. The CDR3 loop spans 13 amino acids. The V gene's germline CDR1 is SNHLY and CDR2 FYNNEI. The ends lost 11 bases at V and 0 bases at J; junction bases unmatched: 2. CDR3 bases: TGTGCCTGGGGACTAGCCTCCTACAATGAGCAGTTCTTC. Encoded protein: CAWGLASYNEQFF.

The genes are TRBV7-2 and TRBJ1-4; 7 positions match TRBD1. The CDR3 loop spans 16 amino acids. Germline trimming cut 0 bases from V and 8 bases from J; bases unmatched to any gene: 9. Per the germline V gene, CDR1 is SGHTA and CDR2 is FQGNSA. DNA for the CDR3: TGTGCCAGCAGCTTAGCGCCCGGGACAGTCGGCGAAAAACTGTTTTTT. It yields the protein CASSLAPGTVGEKLFF.

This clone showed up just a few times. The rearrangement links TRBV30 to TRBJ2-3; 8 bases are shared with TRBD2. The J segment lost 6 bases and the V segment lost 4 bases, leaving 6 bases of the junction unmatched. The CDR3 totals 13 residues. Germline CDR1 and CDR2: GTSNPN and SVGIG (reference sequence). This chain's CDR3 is CAWTREGWDTQYF. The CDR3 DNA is TGTGCCTGGACCCGGGAGGGGTGGGATACGCAGTATTTT.

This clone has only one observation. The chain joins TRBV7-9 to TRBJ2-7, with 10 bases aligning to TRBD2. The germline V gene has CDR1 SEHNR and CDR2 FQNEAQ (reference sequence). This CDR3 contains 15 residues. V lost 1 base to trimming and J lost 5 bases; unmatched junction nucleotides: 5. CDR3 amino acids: CASSLVLAGVHEQYF. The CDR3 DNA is TGTGCCAGCAGCTTAGTTCTAGCGGGAGTACACGAGCAGTACTTC.

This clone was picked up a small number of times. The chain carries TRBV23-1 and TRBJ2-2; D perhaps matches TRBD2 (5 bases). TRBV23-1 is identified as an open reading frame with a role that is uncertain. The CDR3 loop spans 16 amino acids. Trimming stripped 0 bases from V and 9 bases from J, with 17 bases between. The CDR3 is CASSQSSSGLGRELFF. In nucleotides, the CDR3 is TGCGCCAGCAGTCAATCTTCCAGCGGACTTGGCCGGGAGCTGTTTTTT.

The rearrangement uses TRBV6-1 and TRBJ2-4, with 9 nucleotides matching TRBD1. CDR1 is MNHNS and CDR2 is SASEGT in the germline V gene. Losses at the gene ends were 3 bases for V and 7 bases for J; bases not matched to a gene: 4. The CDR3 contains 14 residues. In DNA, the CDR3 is TGTGCCAGCAGTGAGGGACAGGGCGGTAACATTCAGTACTTC. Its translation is CASSEGQGGNIQYF.